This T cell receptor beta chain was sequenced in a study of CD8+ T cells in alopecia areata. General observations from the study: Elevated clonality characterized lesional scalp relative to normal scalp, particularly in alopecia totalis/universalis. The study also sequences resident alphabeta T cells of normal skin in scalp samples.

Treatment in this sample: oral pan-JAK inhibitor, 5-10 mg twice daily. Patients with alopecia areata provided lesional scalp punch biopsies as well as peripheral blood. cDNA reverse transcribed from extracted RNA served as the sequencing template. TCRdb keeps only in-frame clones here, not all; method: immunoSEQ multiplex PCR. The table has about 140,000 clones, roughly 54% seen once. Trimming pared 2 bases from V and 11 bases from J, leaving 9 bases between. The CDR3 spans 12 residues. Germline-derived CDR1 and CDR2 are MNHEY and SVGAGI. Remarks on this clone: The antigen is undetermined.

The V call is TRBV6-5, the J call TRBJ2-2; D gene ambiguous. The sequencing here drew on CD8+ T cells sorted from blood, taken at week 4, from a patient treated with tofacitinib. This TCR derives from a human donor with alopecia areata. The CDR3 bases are TGTGCCAGCAGTTACGTGGGCGATGAGCTGTTTTTT. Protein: CASSYVGDELFF.